This TCR beta chain comes out of a study of CD8 T cell repertoires and HIV-1 epitope variants. Study in general: Twenty-five autologous and known Gag and Nef epitope variant peptides each stimulated T cells separately. Controls included no peptide, Ebola AY9 epitope, and a CMV, EBV, flu pool.

The data were produced by immunoSEQ multiplex PCR, yet TCRdb's version contains in-frame clones alone and is incomplete. The table includes some 4,300 clones, 55% to 70% detected once. Worth noting for this clone: Its antigen is undetermined.

Germline V gene lookup returns CDR1 MDHEN and CDR2 SYDVKM. The CDR3 totals 16 residues. The V segment lost 8 bases and the J segment 2 bases; nucleotides outside the gene matches: 14. The receptor was derived from a male donor with HIV. The specimen sequenced was cultured CD8+ T cells derived from PBMCs. The chain employs TRBV28 and TRBJ2-5, with 7 bases identical to TRBD2. The CDR3 protein is CASVSPSGHVQETQYF. The CDR3 coding sequence is TGTGCCAGCGTTAGTCCTAGCGGCCACGTTCAAGAGACCCAGTACTTC.